This passage covers 14 T cell receptor beta chains from one sample sequenced in a study of cytomegalovirus exposure and HLA in healthy donors. Some clones are missing from TCRdb's copy, which holds only in-frame ones; the method was immunoSEQ multiplex PCR. The top ten clones hold roughly 3% of a sample with 150,000 to 200,000 clones, less than 95% of them seen once. The sequenced sample was PBMCs. The receptors derive from a woman aged 18 to 35 in good health and CMV-seropositive.

The V and J genes are TRBV7-9 and TRBJ2-3; 8 bases are a match to TRBD2. The CDR3 contains 19 residues. Germline loops: CDR1 SEHNR, CDR2 FQNEAQ (reference sequence). After removal of 5 bases from V and 6 bases from J, the junction contained 22 bases not matched to a gene. The CDR3 here is CASSPEGGYGSGSADTQYF. The CDR3 DNA is TGTGCCAGCAGCCCAGAGGGGGGTTATGGGAGCGGGAGTGCGGATACGCAGTATTTT.

The chain has TRBV19 and TRBJ2-1; TRBD2 is a possible D gene (6 bases). This CDR3 region has 16 residues. Germline CDR1 LNHDA, CDR2 SQIVND (reference sequence). The germline V and J ends were trimmed by 3 bases and 5 bases, with 17 bases remaining between them. For the CDR3, the DNA is TGTGCCAGTAGTATTCTATCGGCGGGAAGAAACAATGAGCAGTTCTTC. It specifies CASSILSAGRNNEQFF.

V gene TRBV29-1 combines with J gene TRBJ2-3; D might be TRBD2 (5 bases). Germline loops: CDR1 SQVTM, CDR2 ANQGSEA. CDR3 length: 15 residues. With 5 bases removed from V and 4 bases from J, the gap between germline ends came to 19 bases. The CDR3 bases are TGCAGCGTTACGGGGATTAACGGGATACCAGATACGCAGTATTTT. Its translation: CSVTGINGIPDTQYF.

The chain has TRBV2 and TRBJ2-3, with D possibly being TRBD2 (5 bases). CDR3 length: 13 residues. Trimming took 8 bases from V and 6 from J, leaving 15 bases between them. Germline V gene sequence: CDR1 SNHLY, CDR2 FYNNEI. The CDR3 spells CASFEGQRDTQYF. The CDR3 DNA is TGTGCCAGCTTTGAGGGTCAGAGGGATACGCAGTATTTT.

CDR3 loop: CATGTGNTEAFF. The CDR3 bases are TGTGCCACCGGGACAGGGAACACTGAAGCTTTCTTT. The rearrangement joins TRBV10-3 to TRBJ1-1, with TRBD1 matching over 8 bases. Germline values: CDR1 ENHRY, CDR2 SYGVKD. V was clipped by 10 bases and J by 1 base; unmatched bases: 2. The CDR3 loop spans 12 amino acids.

The genes are TRBV5-1 and TRBJ2-2; a weak D match, TRBD1 (6 bases). From germline, CDR1 is SGHRS and CDR2 YFSETQ. This CDR3 has 15 amino acids. The ends were cut back, 4 bases at V and 4 bases at J, with 14 bases in the middle. CDR3 DNA: TGCGCCAGCAGCCCGACCCAGGGGTCCACCGGGGAGCTGTTTTTT. Its translation: CASSPTQGSTGELFF.

The chain couples TRBV7-2 to TRBJ2-4; a possible D gene is TRBD1 (5 bases). V shed 1 base and J shed 15 bases, with 19 bases lying between them. Germline lookup yields CDR1 SGHTA and CDR2 FQGNSA. This CDR3 is 14 amino acids long. The CDR3 is CASSLGSRATRRYF. CDR3 in DNA: TGTGCCAGCAGCTTAGGTAGCAGGGCCACTCGAAGGTACTTC.

In regard to this clone: At one end the junction does not follow the germline gene, possibly because of a read error. J is TRBJ2-3 and V is TRBV6-1; tentative D call: TRBD2 (6 bases). Germline V CDR1 and CDR2: MNHNS, SASEGT. CDR3 length: 12 amino acids. The chain's CDR3 is CASSEAGDSFAF. The CDR3 region has the DNA TGTGCCAGCAGTGAAGCGGGGGACTCATTTGCTTTT.

The gene calls are TRBV7-8 and TRBJ2-4; a weak D match, TRBD1 (6 bases). Germline-derived CDR1 and CDR2 are SGHVS and FQNEAQ. V was cut by 1 base and J by 5 bases, with 9 bases left in between. The CDR3 runs 14 residues. Here the CDR3 DNA reads TGTGCCAGCAGCTTAGGACAGGCCCAAAACATTCAGTACTTC. It translates to CASSLGQAQNIQYF.

The chain recombines TRBV10-2 with TRBJ2-7; TRBD2 matches at 11 bases. This CDR3 has 13 amino acids. Germline lookup yields CDR1 WSHSY and CDR2 SAAADI. The V and J ends lost 9 bases and 1 base, in that order; junction bases with no gene match: 2. In DNA form, the CDR3 reads TGCGCCAGTCTAGCGGGGGGTTCCTACGAGCAGTACTTC. Its protein product is CASLAGGSYEQYF.

This chain joins TRBV4-1 and TRBJ1-2; 8 bases fit TRBD1. In germline, CDR1 is MGHRA, CDR2 YSYEKL. There are 15 residues in the CDR3. The trim removed 2 bases at V and 8 bases at J, leaving 10 bases unmatched. The CDR3 bases are TGCGCCAGCAGCCAACCCCTCGGACAGGGAGGCGGCTACACCTTC. Translating gives CASSQPLGQGGGYTF.

V usage is TRBV5-1 and J usage is TRBJ2-7; 10 positions match TRBD1. V lost 0 bases to trimming and J lost 3 bases; unmatched junction nucleotides: 3. The CDR3 totals 15 residues. Germline values: CDR1 SGHRS, CDR2 YFSETQ. The CDR3 reads CASSLVGTGVYEQYF. The CDR3, as DNA: TGCGCCAGCAGCTTGGTCGGGACAGGGGTCTACGAGCAGTACTTC.

V usage is TRBV28 and J usage is TRBJ1-2, with 12 bases matching TRBD1. Unmatched junction bases numbered 10, after V lost 6 bases and J lost 8 bases. Germline V gene data show CDR1 as MDHEN and CDR2 as SYDVKM. The CDR3 length is 15 residues. This CDR3 reads CASRPPGQGALGYTF. The CDR3 DNA reads TGTGCCAGCAGGCCTCCGGGACAGGGGGCGTTGGGCTACACCTTC.

This clone has just one count. V gene TRBV28 combines with J gene TRBJ2-5; the match to TRBD2 covers 10 bases. CDR1 and CDR2 (germline): MDHEN, SYDVKM. With V trimmed by 6 bases and J by 4 bases, 2 bases remained unmatched. The CDR3 spans 13 residues. The CDR3 DNA is TGTGCCAGCAGAGCGGGAGGGGGAGAGACCCAGTACTTC. It codes for CASRAGGGETQYF.